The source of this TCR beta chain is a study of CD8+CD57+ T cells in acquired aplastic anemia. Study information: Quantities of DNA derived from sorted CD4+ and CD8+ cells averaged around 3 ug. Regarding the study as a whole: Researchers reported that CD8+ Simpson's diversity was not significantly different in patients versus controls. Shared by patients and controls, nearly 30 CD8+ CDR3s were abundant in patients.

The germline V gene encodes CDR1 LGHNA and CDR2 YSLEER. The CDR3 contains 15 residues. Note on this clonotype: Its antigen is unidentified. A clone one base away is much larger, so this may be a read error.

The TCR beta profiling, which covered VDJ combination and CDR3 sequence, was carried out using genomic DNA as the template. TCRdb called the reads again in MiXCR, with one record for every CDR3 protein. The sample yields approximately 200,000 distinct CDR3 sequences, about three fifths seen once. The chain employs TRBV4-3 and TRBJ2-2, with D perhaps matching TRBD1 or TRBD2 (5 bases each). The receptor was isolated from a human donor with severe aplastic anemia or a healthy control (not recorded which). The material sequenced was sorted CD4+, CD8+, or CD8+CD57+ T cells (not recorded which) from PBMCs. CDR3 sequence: CASSSGLTNTGELLF. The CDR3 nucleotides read TGCGCCAGCAGCTCGGGGCTTACGAACACCGGGGAGCTGCTTTTT.